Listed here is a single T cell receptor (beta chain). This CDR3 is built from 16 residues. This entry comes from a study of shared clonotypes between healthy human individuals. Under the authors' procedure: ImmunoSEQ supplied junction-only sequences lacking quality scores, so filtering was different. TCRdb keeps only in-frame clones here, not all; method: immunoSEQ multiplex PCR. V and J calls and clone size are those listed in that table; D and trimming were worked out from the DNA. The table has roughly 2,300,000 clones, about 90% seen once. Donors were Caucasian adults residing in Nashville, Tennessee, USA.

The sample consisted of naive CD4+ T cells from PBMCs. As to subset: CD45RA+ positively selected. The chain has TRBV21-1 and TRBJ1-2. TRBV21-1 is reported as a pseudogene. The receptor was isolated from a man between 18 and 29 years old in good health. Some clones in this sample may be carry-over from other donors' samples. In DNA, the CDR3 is TGTGCCAGCAGCAAAGATTTAGGGACTGCCATGGATGGCTACACCTTC. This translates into CASSKDLGTAMDGYTF.